One T cell receptor beta chain is described in this entry. The data stem from a study of shared clonotypes between healthy human individuals. Study-wide background: CD4 naive cells filled three plates per donor, CD4 memory three, CD8 naive two and CD8 memory one.

This table comes from immunoSEQ multiplex PCR, and its TCRdb copy is limited to in-frame clones, with some not included. Here the sample spans some 1,400,000 clones, around 97% being singletons. The CDR3 runs to 14 residues. Trimming shortened V by 5 bases and J by 6 bases, and 16 bases separated the two germline ends. Germline V gene sequence: CDR1 MNHNY, CDR2 SVGAGI (reference sequence). The V call is TRBV6-6, the J call TRBJ1-1; D may be TRBD1 (5 bases). Sample: naive CD4+ T cells sorted from blood. Subset noted: CD45RA+ positively selected. The clonotype originates from a man aged 25-45 years in good health. CDR3 bases: TGTGCCAGCAGTCCTCTCGCGGGGGTTGCTGAAGCTTTCTTT. Amino acids: CASSPLAGVAEAFF.